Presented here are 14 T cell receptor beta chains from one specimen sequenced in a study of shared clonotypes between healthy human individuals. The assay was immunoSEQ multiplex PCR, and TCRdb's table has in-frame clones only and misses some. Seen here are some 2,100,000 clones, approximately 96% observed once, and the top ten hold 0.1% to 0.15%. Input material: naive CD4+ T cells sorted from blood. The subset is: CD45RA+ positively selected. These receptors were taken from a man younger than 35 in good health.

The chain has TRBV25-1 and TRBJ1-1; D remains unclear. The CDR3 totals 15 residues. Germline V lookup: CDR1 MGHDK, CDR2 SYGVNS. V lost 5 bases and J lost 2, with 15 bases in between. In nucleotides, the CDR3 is TGTGCCAGCAGTCCCGGACGGACGACTAACACTGAAGCTTTCTTT. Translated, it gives CASSPGRTTNTEAFF.

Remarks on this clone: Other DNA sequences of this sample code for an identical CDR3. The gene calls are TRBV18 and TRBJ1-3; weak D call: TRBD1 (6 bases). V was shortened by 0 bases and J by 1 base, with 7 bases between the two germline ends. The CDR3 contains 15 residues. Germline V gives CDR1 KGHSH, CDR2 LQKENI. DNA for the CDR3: TGTGCCAGCTCACCACCCACAGGGTCTGGAAACACCATATATTTT. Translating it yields CASSPPTGSGNTIYF.

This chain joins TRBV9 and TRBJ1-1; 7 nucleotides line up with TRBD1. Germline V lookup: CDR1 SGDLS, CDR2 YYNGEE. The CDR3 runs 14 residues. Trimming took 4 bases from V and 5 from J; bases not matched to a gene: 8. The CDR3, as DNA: TGTGCCAGCAGCACCGCGACAGGGAAGACTGAAGCTTTCTTT. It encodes CASSTATGKTEAFF.

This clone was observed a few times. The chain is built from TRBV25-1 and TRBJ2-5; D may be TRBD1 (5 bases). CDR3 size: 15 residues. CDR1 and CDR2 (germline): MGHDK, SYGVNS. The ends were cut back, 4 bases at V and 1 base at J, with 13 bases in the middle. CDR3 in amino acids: CASSAHYRLQETQYF. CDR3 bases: TGTGCCAGCAGTGCCCATTACAGGCTCCAAGAGACCCAGTACTTC.

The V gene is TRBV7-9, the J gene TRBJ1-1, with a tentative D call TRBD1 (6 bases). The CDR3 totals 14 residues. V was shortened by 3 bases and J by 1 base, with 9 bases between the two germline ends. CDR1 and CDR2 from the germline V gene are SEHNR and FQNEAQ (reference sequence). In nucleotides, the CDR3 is TGTGCCAGCAGCTTCGGACAGACGAACACTGAAGCTTTCTTT. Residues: CASSFGQTNTEAFF.

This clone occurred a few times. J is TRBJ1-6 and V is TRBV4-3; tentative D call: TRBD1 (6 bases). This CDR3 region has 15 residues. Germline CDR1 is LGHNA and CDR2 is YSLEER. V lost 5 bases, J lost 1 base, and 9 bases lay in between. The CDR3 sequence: CASSMGTSYNSPLHF. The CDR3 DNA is TGCGCCAGCAGCATGGGGACATCCTATAATTCACCCCTCCACTTT.

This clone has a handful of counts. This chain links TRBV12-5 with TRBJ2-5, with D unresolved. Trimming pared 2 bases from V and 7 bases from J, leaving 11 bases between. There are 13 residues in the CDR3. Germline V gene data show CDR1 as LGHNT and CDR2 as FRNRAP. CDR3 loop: CASGLSQWGTQYF. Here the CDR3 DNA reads TGTGCTAGTGGTTTGTCCCAGTGGGGGACCCAGTACTTC.

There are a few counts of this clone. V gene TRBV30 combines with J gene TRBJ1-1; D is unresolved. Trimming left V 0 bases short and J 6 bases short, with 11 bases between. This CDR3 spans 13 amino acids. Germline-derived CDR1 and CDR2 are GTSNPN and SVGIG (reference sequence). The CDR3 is CAWSVAHYAEAFF. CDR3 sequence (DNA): TGTGCCTGGAGTGTTGCGCATTACGCTGAAGCTTTCTTT.

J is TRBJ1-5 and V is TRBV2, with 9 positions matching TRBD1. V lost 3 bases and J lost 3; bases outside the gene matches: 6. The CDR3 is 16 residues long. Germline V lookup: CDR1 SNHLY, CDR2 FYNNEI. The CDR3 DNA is TGTGCCAGCAGTGAGAACAGGGGGCTATTCAATCAGCCCCAGCATTTT. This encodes CASSENRGLFNQPQHF.

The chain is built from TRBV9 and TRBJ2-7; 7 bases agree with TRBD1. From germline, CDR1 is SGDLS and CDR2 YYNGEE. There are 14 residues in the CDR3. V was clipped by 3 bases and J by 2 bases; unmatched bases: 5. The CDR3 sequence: CASSGRTGAYEQYF. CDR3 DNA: TGTGCCAGCAGCGGGAGGACAGGAGCCTACGAGCAGTACTTC.

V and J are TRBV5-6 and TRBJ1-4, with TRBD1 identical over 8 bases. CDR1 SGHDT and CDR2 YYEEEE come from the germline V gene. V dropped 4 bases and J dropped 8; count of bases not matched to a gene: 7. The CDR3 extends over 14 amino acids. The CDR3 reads CASSLGTGQEKLFF. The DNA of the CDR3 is TGTGCCAGCAGCCTTGGGACAGGACAGGAAAAACTGTTTTTT.

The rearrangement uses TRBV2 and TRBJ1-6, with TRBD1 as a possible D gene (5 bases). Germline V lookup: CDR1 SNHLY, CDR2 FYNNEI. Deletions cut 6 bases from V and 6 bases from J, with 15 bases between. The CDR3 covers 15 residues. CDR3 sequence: CASSGGPGSNSPLHF. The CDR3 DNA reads TGTGCCAGCAGCGGTGGGCCAGGGAGTAATTCACCCCTCCACTTT.

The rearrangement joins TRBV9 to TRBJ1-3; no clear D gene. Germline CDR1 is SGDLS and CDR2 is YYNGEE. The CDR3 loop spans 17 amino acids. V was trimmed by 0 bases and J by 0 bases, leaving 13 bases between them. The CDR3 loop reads CASSVATLGSSGNTIYF. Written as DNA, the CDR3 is TGTGCCAGCAGCGTAGCTACCCTCGGGAGCTCTGGAAACACCATATATTTT.

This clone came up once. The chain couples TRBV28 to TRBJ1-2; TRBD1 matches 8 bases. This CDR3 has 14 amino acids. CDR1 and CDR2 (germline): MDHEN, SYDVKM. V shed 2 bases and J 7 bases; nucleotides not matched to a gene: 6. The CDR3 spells CASSLRGRGLGYTF. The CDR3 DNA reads TGTGCCAGCAGTTTAAGGGGCAGGGGGCTTGGCTACACCTTC.